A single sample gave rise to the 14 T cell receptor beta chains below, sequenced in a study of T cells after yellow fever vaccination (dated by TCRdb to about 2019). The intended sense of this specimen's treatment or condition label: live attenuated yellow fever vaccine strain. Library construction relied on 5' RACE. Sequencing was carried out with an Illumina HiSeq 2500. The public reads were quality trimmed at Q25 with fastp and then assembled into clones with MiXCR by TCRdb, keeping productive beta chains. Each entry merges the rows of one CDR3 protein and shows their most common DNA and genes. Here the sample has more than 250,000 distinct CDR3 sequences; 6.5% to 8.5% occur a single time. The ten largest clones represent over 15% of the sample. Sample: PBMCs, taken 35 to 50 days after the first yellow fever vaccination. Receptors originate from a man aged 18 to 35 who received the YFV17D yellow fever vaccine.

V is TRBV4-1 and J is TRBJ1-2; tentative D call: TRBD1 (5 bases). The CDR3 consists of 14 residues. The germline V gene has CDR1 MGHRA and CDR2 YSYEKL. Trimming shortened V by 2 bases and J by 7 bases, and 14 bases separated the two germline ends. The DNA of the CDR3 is TGCGCCAGCAGCCAACCGCAGGGACGCGGTGGCTACACCTTC. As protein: CASSQPQGRGGYTF.

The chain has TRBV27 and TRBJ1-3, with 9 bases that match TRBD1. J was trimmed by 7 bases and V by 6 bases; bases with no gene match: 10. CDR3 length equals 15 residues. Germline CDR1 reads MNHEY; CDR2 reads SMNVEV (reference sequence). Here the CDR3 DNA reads TGTGCCAGCAGACGCGGGACAGGGATTTTCAACACCATATATTTT. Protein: CASRRGTGIFNTIYF.

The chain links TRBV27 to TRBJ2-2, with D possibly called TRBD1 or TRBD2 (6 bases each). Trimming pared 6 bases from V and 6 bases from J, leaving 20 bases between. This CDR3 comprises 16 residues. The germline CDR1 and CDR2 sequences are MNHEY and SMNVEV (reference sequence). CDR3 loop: CASSLGGMEGPGELFF. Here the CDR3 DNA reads TGTGCCAGCAGCCTAGGGGGGATGGAGGGCCCCGGGGAGCTGTTTTTT.

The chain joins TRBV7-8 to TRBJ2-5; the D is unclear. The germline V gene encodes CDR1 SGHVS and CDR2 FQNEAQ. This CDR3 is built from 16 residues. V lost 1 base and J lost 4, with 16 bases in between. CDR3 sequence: CASSLGSSSSGETQYF. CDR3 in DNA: TGTGCCAGCAGCTTAGGGTCCAGTTCCTCAGGAGAGACCCAGTACTTC.

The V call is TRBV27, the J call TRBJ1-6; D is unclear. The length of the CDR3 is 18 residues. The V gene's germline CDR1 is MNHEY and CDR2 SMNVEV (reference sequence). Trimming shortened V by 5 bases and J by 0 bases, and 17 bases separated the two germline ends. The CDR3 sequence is CASSTSRVRSSYNSPLHF. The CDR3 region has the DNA TGTGCCAGCAGTACCTCCCGTGTCCGAAGCTCCTATAATTCACCCCTCCACTTT.

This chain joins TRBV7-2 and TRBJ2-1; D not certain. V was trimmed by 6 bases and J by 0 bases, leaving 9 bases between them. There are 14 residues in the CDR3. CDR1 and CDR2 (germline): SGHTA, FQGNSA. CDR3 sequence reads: CASSRMASYNEQFF. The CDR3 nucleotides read TGTGCCAGCAGTCGTATGGCCTCCTACAATGAGCAGTTCTTC.

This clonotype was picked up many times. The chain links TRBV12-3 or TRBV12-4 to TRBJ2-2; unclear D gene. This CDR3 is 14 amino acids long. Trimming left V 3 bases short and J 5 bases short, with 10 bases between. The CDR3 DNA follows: TGTGCCAGCAGTTTTACCCGGACGACCGGGGAGCTGTTTTTT. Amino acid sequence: CASSFTRTTGELFF.

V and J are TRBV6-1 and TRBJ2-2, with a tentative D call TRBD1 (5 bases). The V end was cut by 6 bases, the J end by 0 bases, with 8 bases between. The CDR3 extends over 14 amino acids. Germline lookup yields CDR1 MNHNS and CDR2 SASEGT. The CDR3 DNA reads TGTGCCAGCAGGCTCAGGGCGAACACCGGGGAGCTGTTTTTT. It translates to CASRLRANTGELFF.

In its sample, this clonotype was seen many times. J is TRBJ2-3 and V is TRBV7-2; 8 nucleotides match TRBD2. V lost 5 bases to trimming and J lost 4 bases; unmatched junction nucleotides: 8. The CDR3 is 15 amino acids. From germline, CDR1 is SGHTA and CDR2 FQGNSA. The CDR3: CASSLGTSRADTQYF. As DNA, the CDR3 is TGTGCCAGCAGCCTTGGGACTAGTCGGGCAGATACGCAGTATTTT.

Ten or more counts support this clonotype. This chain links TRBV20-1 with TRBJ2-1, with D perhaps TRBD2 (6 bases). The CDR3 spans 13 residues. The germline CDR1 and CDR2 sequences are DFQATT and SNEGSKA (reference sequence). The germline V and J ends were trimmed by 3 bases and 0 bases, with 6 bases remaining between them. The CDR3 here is CSASGSSYNEQFF. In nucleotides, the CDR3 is TGCAGTGCTAGCGGGAGCTCCTACAATGAGCAGTTCTTC.

CDR3 DNA: TGTGCCAGCAGCGTAGAACAGAACACCGGGGAGCTGTTTTTT. Translated: CASSVEQNTGELFF. This rearrangement joins TRBV9 to TRBJ2-2; D is uncertain. V lost 0 bases and J 1 base, leaving 4 bases between the germline ends. The CDR3 spans 14 residues. From germline, CDR1 is SGDLS and CDR2 YYNGEE.

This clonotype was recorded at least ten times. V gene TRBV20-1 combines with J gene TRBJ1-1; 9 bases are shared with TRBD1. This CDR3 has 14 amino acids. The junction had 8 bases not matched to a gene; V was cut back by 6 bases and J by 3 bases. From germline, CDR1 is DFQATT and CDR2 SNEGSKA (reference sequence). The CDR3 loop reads CSALGQGRDTEAFF. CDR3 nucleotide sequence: TGCAGTGCCCTCGGACAGGGGCGGGACACTGAAGCTTTCTTT.

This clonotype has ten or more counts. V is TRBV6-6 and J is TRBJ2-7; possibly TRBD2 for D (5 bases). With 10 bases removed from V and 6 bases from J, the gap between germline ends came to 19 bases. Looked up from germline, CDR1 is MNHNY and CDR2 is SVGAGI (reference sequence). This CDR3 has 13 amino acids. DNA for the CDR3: TGTGCCACCAACGGGGTTACTACGGGCGAGCAGTACGTC. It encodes CATNGVTTGEQYV.

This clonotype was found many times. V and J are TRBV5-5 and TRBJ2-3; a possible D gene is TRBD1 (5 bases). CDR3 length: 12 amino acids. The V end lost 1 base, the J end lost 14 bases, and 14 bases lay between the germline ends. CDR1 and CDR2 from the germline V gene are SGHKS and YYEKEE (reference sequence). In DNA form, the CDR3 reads TGTGCCAGCAGCTTGCTGGGCAGGGAAATGTATTTT. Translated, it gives CASSLLGREMYF.